The rows below give T cell receptor beta chains drawn from one sample of a study of blood T cell repertoires in COVID-19. Libraries were prepared by immunoSEQ multiplex PCR; TCRdb keeps only in-frame clonotypes and omits some of them. Here the sample spans roughly 80,000 clones, 70% to 90% being singletons. The sample consisted of peripheral blood. The origin of the receptors is a woman aged 70 to 79 with acute or convalescent COVID-19. CDR3s include the opening cysteine and the closing phenylalanine or tryptophan. D genes are given only for firm matches. Where a row states a size, it is once, few, many or the class of an expanded clone; other rows omit it.

TRBV30	TRBJ2-1	.	TRBD1	CAWSAWTGSNEQFF	TGTGCCTGGAGTGCATGGACAGGGAGTAATGAGCAGTTCTTC
TRBV10-1	TRBJ2-5	.	TRBD2	CASRCGGAETQYF	TGCGCCAGCAGATGCGGGGGGGCCGAGACCCAGTACTTC
TRBV6-5	TRBJ1-1	.	TRBD1	CASSLQGGGTEAFF	TGTGCCAGCAGTCTCCAGGGGGGAGGTACTGAAGCTTTCTTT
TRBV5-1	TRBJ1-1	.	TRBD1	CASSSSRDRGLRGTEAFF	TGCGCCAGCAGCTCCTCCCGGGACAGGGGGCTTCGGGGCACTGAAGCTTTCTTT
TRBV27	TRBJ2-2	.	TRBD2	CASMKSGGATGELFF	TGTGCCAGCATGAAAAGCGGGGGGGCGACCGGGGAGCTGTTTTTT
TRBV11-2	TRBJ1-2	.	.	CASSLDSYYGYTF	TGTGCCAGCAGCCTTGACAGCTACTATGGCTACACCTTC
TRBV27	TRBJ1-5	.	.	CASSKGVGLNQPQHF	TGTGCCAGCAGTAAGGGGGTGGGTCTTAATCAGCCCCAGCATTTT
TRBV21-1	TRBJ2-2	.	.	CASSNGGPTKCTGELFF	TGTGCCAGCAGCAACGGCGGACCGACTAAATGTACCGGGGAGCTGTTTTTT
TRBV6-1	TRBJ1-2	.	.	CASSDLQGSPLPFYGYTF	TGTGCCAGCAGTGATCTCCAGGGGTCTCCCCTCCCTTTCTATGGCTACACCTTC
TRBV28	TRBJ2-5	.	TRBD1	CASYRQGRQETQYF	TGTGCCAGCTATCGACAGGGACGGCAAGAGACCCAGTACTTC
TRBV29-1	TRBJ1-4	.	.	CSVLLRASNEKLFF	TGCAGCGTTTTACTCAGGGCATCTAATGAAAAACTGTTTTTT
TRBV5-4	TRBJ1-4	.	TRBD1	CASSLGTGGGEKLFF	TGTGCCAGCAGCTTGGGGACAGGGGGGGGTGAAAAACTGTTTTTT
TRBV18	TRBJ2-1	.	.	CASSRLLQEYNEQFF	TGTGCCAGCTCACGGTTGCTACAGGAGTACAATGAGCAGTTCTTC
TRBV6-5	TRBJ1-1	once	.	CASMGPGHQNTEAFF	TGTGCCAGCATGGGACCGGGACACCAGAACACTGAAGCTTTCTTT
TRBV5-5	TRBJ2-2	.	.	CASSSLGAGELFF	TGTGCCAGCAGCTCTCTAGGGGCCGGGGAGCTGTTTTTT
TRBV29-1	TRBJ1-2	once	.	CTVSGGNYGYTF	TGCACCGTTAGTGGCGGTAACTATGGCTACACCTTC
TRBV19	TRBJ2-5	.	.	CASSIGGYQETQYF	TGTGCCAGTAGTATTGGGGGCTACCAAGAGACCCAGTACTTC
TRBV18	TRBJ1-5	.	.	CASSREGDQPQHF	TGTGCCAGCTCACGGGAGGGGGATCAGCCCCAGCATTTT
TRBV5-1	TRBJ2-5	.	.	CASSSPEETQYF	TGCGCCAGCAGTTCCCCCGAGGAGACCCAGTACTTC
TRBV2	TRBJ1-2	once	.	CASIHRETNYGYTF	TGTGCCAGCATTCACAGGGAGACTAACTATGGCTACACCTTC
TRBV6-6	TRBJ2-6	.	.	CASSSAGPPQVLTF	TGTGCCAGCAGTTCGGCAGGCCCCCCCCAGGTCCTGACTTTC
TRBV7-2	TRBJ1-1	.	.	CASSLVRAGEAFF	TGTGCCAGCAGCTTAGTGAGGGCAGGCGAAGCTTTCTTT
TRBV12-5	TRBJ2-3	.	.	CASGFHLSTDTQYF	TGTGCTAGTGGTTTCCACCTAAGCACAGATACGCAGTATTTT
TRBV12-5	TRBJ2-5	.	.	CASGLLGTQPYF	TGTGCTAGTGGTTTGCTGGGGACTCAGCCGTACTTC
TRBV25-1	TRBJ1-4	.	TRBD1	CASSEGTVNEKLFF	TGTGCCAGCAGTGAAGGGACAGTTAATGAAAAACTGTTTTTT
TRBV28	TRBJ1-5	once	.	CASSLSGGRNQPQHF	TGTGCCAGCAGTTTATCGGGGGGTCGCAATCAGCCCCAGCATTTT
TRBV4-3	TRBJ2-3	.	.	CASSQDGGTDTQYF	TGCGCCAGCAGCCAAGACGGAGGGACAGATACGCAGTATTTT
TRBV7-6	TRBJ2-5	once	.	CASSFQSSQYF	TGTGCCAGCAGCTTTCAGTCGTCCCAGTACTTC
TRBV4-1	TRBJ1-5	.	.	CASSQEGGPSRSQHF	TGCGCCAGCAGCCAAGAGGGGGGTCCCTCGAGGTCCCAGCATTTT
TRBV27	TRBJ1-5	.	TRBD1	CASSLSRTGYQPQHF	TGTGCCAGCAGTTTATCTCGGACAGGTTATCAGCCCCAGCATTTT
TRBV3-1/TRBV3-2	TRBJ2-2	.	TRBD1	CASSRQGNTGELFF	TGTGCCAGCAGCCGACAGGGGAACACCGGGGAGCTGTTTTTT
TRBV7-9	TRBJ1-5	.	.	CASSLEPRQPQHF	TGTGCCAGCAGCCTAGAACCCAGGCAGCCCCAGCATTTT
TRBV19	TRBJ2-3	.	.	CASSIVYTDTQYF	TGTGCCAGTAGTATCGTCTACACAGATACGCAGTATTTT
TRBV29-1	TRBJ2-1	.	.	CSVGQPYNEQFF	TGCAGCGTTGGACAGCCCTACAATGAGCAGTTCTTC
TRBV7-8	TRBJ2-2	once	TRBD2	CASSRTSGRYFQDTGELFF	TGTGCCAGCAGCCGTACTAGCGGGAGGTATTTTCAGGACACCGGGGAGCTGTTTTTT
TRBV19	TRBJ2-2	.	TRBD2	CASSPGLAGGLRTGELFF	TGTGCCAGCAGCCCGGGACTAGCGGGGGGGCTGAGGACCGGGGAGCTGTTTTTT
TRBV20-1	TRBJ2-4	.	.	CSASKSTATEESQYF	TGCAGTGCTAGTAAAAGCACAGCGACGGAGGAGAGTCAGTACTTC
TRBV6-1	TRBJ1-1	few	.	CASSEFYAGKAFF	TGTGCCAGCAGTGAATTTTATGCGGGGAAAGCTTTCTTT
TRBV9	TRBJ1-1	.	TRBD1	CASSARDREVNTEAFF	TGTGCCAGCAGCGCGAGGGACAGGGAGGTGAACACTGAAGCTTTCTTT
TRBV7-2	TRBJ2-3	.	TRBD2	CASSLAGGPPDTQYF	TGTGCCAGCAGCCTAGCGGGAGGGCCCCCAGATACGCAGTATTTT
TRBV2	TRBJ1-1	.	TRBD1	CASSPTGGAGAFF	TGTGCCAGCAGTCCTACAGGGGGCGCAGGAGCTTTCTTT
TRBV19	TRBJ2-1	few	.	CASSARAEGDEQFF	TGTGCCAGTAGCGCCCGAGCGGAGGGAGATGAGCAGTTCTTC
TRBV6-5	TRBJ2-1	.	TRBD1	CASQTGGAYNEQFF	TGTGCCAGCCAGACAGGGGGCGCGTACAATGAGCAGTTCTTC
TRBV7-8	TRBJ1-5	.	.	CASSPRTLGSNQPQHF	TGTGCCAGCAGCCCGAGGACACTCGGCTCCAATCAGCCCCAGCATTTT